This entry features one TCR beta chain sequence. Its antigen remains unidentified. Primers: 60 Vbeta forward and 13 Jbeta reverse. Profiling relied on immunoSEQ multiplex PCR, and the TCRdb table lists in-frame clones only, not all of them. The table records some 40,000 clones, over 60% of them present only once. The sample belongs to a study of cytomegalovirus exposure and HLA in healthy donors. Study-wide background: HLA-typed donors were the source of roughly 85 million unique TCRs held in an early data release.

CDR1 and CDR2 (germline): SGHVS, FNYEAQ. The CDR3 is 12 amino acids. Trimming cost V 5 bases and J 3 bases; bases outside gene matches: 0. Study-level results: The likely explanation for a cluster of highly shared sequence variants was sequencing artifact. Per a later analysis, fewer than 20,000 TCR beta sequences showed association with HLA alleles at 0.05 false discovery rate. A few V segments could not be told apart, such as TRBV6-2 and TRBV6-3, and were left out.

The sample consisted of PBMCs. The sequence came from a man aged 40-55 years in good health and CMV-seronegative. This chain connects TRBV7-6 to TRBJ2-7; 8 bases are shared with TRBD2. CDR3 DNA: TGTGCCAGCAGCCGGGGGGGCTACGAGCAGTACTTC. Translation gives CASSRGGYEQYF.